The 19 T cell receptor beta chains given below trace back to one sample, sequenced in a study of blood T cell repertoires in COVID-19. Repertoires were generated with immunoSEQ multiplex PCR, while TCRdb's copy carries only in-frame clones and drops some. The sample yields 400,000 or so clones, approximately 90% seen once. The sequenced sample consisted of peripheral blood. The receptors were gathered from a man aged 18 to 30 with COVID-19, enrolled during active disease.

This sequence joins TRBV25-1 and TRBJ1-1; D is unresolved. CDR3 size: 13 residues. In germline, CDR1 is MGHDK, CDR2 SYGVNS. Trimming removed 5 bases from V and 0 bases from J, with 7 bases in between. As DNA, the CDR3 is TGTGCCAGCAGTCTACAGTTGAACACTGAAGCTTTCTTT. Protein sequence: CASSLQLNTEAFF.

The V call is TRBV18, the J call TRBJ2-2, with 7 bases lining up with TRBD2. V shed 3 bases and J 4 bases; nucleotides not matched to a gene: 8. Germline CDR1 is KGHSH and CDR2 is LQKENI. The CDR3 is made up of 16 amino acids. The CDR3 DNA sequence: TGTGCCAGCTCACCGGCGGCGCCGGGGGGCACCGGGGAGCTGTTTTTT. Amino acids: CASSPAAPGGTGELFF.

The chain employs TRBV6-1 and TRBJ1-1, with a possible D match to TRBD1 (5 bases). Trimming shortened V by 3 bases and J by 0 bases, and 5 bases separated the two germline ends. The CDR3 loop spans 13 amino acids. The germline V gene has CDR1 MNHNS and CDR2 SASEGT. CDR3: CASSDRVNTEAFF. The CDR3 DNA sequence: TGTGCCAGCAGTGACAGGGTGAACACTGAAGCTTTCTTT.

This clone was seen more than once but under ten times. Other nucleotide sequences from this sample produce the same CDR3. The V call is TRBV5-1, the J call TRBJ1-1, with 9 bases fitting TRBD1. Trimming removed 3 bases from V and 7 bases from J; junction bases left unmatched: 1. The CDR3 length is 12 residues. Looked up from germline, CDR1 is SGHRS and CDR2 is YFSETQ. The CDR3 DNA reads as TGCGCCAGCAGCTGGGGACAGGGTGAAGCTTTCTTT. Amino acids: CASSWGQGEAFF.

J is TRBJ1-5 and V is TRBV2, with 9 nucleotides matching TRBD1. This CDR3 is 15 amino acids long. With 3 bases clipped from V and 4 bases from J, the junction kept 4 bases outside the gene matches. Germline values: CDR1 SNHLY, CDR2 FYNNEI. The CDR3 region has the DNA TGTGCCAGCAGTGACCAACAGGGGGCTAATCAGCCCCAGCATTTT. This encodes CASSDQQGANQPQHF.

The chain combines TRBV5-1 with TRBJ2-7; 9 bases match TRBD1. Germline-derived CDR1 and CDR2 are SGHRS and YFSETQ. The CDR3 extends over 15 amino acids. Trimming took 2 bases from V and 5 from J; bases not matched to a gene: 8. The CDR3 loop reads CASSFRDRARDEQYF. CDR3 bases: TGCGCCAGCAGCTTCCGGGACAGGGCGAGAGACGAGCAGTACTTC.

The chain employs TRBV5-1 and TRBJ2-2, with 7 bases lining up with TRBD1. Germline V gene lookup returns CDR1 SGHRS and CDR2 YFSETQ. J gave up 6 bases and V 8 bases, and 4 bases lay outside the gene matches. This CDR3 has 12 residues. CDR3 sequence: CASGQVSGELFF. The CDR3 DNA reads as TGCGCCAGTGGACAGGTCTCCGGGGAGCTGTTTTTT. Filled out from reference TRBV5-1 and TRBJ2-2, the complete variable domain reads KAGVTQTPRYLIKTRGQQVTLSCSPISGHRSVSWYQQTPGQGLQFLFEYFSETQRNKGNFPGRFSGRQFSNSRSEMNVSTLELGDSALYLCASGQVSGELFFGEGSRLTVL.

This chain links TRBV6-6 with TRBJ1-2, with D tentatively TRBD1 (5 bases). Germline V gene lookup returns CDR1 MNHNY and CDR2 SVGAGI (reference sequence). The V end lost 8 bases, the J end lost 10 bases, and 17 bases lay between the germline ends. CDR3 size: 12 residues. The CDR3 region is CASWGEDISYTF. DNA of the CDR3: TGTGCCAGCTGGGGTGAGGACATTTCCTACACCTTC.

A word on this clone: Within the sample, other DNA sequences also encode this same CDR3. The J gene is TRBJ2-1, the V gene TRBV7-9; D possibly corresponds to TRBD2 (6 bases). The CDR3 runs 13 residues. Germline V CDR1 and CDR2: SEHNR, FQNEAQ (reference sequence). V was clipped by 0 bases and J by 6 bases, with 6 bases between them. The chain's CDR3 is CASSLAGGNEQFF. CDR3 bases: TGTGCCAGCAGCTTAGCGGGGGGCAATGAGCAGTTCTTC.

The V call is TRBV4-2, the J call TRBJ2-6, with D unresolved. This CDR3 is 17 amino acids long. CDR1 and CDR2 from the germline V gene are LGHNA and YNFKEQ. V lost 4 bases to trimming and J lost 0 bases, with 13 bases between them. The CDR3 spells CASSPQMAASGANVLTF. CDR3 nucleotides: TGTGCCAGCAGCCCCCAAATGGCGGCCTCTGGGGCCAACGTCCTGACTTTC.

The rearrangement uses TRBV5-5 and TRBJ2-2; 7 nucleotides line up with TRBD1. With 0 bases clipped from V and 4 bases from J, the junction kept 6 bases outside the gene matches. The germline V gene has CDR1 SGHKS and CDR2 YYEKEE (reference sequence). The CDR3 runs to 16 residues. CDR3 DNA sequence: TGTGCCAGCAGCTTGGACAGGGGAAAGTTCACCGGGGAGCTGTTTTTT. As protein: CASSLDRGKFTGELFF. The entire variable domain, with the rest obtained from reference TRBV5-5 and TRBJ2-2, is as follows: DAGVTQSPTHLIKTRGQQVTLRCSPISGHKSVSWYQQVLGQGPQFIFQYYEKEERGRGNFPDRFSARQFPNYSSELNVNALLLGDSALYLCASSLDRGKFTGELFFGEGSRLTVL.

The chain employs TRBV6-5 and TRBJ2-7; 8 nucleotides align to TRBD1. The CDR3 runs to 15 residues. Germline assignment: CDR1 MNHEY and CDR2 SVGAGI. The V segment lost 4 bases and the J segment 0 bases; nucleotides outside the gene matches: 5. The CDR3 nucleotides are TGTGCCAGCAGTTGGGGGACAGGAGCCTCCTACGAGCAGTACTTC. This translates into CASSWGTGASYEQYF.

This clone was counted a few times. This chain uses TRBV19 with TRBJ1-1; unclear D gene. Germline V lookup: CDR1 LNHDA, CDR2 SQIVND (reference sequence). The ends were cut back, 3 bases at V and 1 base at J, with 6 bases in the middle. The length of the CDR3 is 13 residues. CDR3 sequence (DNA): TGTGCCAGTAGTATTAGCAGGAACACTGAAGCTTTCTTT. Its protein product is CASSISRNTEAFF.

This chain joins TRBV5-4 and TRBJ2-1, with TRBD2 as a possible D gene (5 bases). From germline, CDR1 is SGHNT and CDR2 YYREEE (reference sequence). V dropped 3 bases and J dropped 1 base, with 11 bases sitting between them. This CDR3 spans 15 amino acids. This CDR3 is CASSSRGRSYNEQFF. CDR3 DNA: TGTGCCAGCAGCTCCCGAGGGCGGTCCTACAATGAGCAGTTCTTC. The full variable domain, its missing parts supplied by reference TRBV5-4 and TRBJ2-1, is ETGVTQSPTHLIKTRGQQVTLRCSSQSGHNTVSWYQQALGQGPQFIFQYYREEENGRGNFPPRFSGLQFPNYSSELNVNALELDDSALYLCASSSRGRSYNEQFFGPGTRLTVL.

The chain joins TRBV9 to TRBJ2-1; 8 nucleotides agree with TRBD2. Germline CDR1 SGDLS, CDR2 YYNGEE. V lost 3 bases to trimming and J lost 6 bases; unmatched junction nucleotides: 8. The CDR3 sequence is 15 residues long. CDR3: CASSDSSGVFNEQFF. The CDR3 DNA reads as TGTGCCAGCAGCGATAGTAGCGGGGTCTTCAATGAGCAGTTCTTC.

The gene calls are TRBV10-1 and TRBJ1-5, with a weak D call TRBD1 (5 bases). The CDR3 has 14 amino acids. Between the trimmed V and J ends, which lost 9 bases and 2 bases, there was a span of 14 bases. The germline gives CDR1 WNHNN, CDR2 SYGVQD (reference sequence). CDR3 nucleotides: TGCGCCAGGGGGGGGACTGGAGGCAATCAGCCCCAGCATTTT. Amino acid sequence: CARGGTGGNQPQHF.

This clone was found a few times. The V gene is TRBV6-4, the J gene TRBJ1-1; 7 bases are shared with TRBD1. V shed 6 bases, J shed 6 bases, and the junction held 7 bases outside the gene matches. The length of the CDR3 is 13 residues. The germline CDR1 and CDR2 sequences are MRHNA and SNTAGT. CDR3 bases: TGTGCCAGCAGGTCGACAGGGAGCGCTGAAGCTTTCTTT. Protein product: CASRSTGSAEAFF.

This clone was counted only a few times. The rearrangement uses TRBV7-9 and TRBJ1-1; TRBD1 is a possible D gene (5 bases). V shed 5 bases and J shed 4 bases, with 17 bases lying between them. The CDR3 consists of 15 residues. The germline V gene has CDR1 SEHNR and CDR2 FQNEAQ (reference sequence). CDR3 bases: TGTGCCAGCAGCCGGGCCGCCCTTCAGGGCACTGAAGCTTTCTTT. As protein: CASSRAALQGTEAFF.

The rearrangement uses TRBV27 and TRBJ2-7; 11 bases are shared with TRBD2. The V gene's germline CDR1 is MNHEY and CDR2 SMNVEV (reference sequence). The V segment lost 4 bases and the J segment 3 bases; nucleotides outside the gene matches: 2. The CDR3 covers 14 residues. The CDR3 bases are TGTGCCAGCAGTTATAGCGGGGGGGACTACGAGCAGTACTTC. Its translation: CASSYSGGDYEQYF.